This entry features one TCR beta chain sequence. Its antigen is unknown. This likely comes from a read error, as the CDR3 has no conserved phenylalanine or tryptophan at its end. The germline V gene has CDR1 SQVTM and CDR2 ANQGSEA. V shed 3 bases and J 8 bases; nucleotides not matched to a gene: 10. This CDR3 spans 14 amino acids. This record comes from a study of post-analysis software for immune sequencing data. Study overall: The disease courses covered relapsing-remitting, secondary progressive and progressive-relapsing multiple sclerosis. General observations from the study: Samples prepared in the same batch strongly co-clustered by F measure. When patients were compared with controls, about five TRBV segments were more frequent, TRBV5-6, TRBV5-1 and TRBV20-1 among them.

TCR beta cDNA libraries included unique molecular identifiers. cDNA molecules numbering roughly 0.5 million came from roughly 1 to 10 million T cells. TCRdb ran MiXCR on the PCR reads and lists one entry per CDR3 protein. The sample yields 600,000 to 700,000 distinct CDR3 sequences, roughly three fifths seen once. The TCR sequence derives from a girl aged 2 to 9 with multiple sclerosis. The specimen sequenced was blood. V and J are TRBV29-1 and TRBJ2-1; 7 nucleotides match TRBD2. The CDR3 here is CSVDTTSNVDEQFS. The CDR3 region has the DNA TGCAGCGTTGATACGACTAGCAATGTCGATGAGCAGTTCTCC.